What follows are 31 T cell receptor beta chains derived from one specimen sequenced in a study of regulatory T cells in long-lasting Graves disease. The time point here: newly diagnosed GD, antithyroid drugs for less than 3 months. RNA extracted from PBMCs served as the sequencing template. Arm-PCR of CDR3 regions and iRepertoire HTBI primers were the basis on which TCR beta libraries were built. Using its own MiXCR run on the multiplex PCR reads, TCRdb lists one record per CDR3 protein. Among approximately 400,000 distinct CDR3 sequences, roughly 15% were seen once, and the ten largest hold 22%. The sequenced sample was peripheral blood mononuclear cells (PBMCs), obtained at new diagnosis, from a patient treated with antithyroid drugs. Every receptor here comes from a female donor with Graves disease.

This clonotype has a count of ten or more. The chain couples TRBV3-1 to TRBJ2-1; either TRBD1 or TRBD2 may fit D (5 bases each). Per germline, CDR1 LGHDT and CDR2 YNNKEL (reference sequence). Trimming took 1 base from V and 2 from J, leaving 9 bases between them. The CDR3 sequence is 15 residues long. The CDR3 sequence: CASSQVTGPYNEQFF. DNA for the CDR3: TGTGCCAGCAGCCAAGTGACGGGGCCCTACAATGAGCAGTTCTTC.

CDR3 sequence: CASSYGDGLNEQFF. CDR3 DNA: TGTGCCAGCAGTTACGGGGACGGGTTGAATGAGCAGTTCTTC. This sequence joins TRBV6-5 and TRBJ2-1; D tentatively fits TRBD1 or TRBD2 (5 bases each). With 2 bases removed from V and 7 bases from J, the gap between germline ends came to 12 bases. The CDR3 runs to 14 residues. CDR1 and CDR2 from the germline V gene are MNHEY and SVGAGI.

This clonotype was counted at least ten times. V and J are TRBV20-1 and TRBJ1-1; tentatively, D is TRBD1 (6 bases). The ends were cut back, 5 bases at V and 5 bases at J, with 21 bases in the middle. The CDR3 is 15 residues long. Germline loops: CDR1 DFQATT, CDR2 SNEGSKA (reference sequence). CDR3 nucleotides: TGCAGTGCTGGGGACATTACAGGGTTGCAGACTGAAGCTTTCTTT. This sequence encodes CSAGDITGLQTEAFF.

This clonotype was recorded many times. CDR3 amino acids: CASSNPRTHTEAFF. Written as DNA, the CDR3 is TGCGCCAGCAGCAATCCTAGAACACACACTGAAGCTTTCTTT. The chain employs TRBV5-1 and TRBJ1-1; D not resolved. The CDR3 covers 14 residues. Germline V gene data show CDR1 as SGHRS and CDR2 as YFSETQ. The ends were cut back, 4 bases at V and 3 bases at J, with 13 bases in the middle.

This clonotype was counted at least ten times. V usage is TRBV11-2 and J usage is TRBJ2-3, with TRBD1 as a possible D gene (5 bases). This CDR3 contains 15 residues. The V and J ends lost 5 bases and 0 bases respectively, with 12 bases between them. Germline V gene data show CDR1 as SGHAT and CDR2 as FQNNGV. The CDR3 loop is CASSLSGASTDTQYF. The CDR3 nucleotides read TGTGCCAGCAGCCTCTCTGGGGCTAGCACAGATACGCAGTATTTT.

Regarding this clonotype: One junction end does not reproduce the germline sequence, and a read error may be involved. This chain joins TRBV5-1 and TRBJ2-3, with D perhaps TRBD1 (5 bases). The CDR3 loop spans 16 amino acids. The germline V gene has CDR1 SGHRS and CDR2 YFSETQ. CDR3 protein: CASSFGQTKTADTQYF. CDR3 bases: TGTGCCAGCAGCTTTGGACAAACTAAGACTGCAGATACGCAGTATTTT.

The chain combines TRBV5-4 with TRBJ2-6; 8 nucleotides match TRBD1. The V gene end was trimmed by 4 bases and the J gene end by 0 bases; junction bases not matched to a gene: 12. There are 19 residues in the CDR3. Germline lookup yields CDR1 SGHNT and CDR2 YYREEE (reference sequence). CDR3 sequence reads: CASSPRGQDSISGANVLTF. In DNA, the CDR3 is TGTGCCAGCAGCCCTCGGGGACAGGATTCAATCTCTGGGGCCAACGTCCTGACTTTC. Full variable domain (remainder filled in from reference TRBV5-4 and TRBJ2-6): ETGVTQSPTHLIKTRGQQVTLRCSSQSGHNTVSWYQQALGQGPQFIFQYYREEENGRGNFPPRFSGLQFPNYSSELNVNALELDDSALYLCASSPRGQDSISGANVLTFGAGSRLTVL.

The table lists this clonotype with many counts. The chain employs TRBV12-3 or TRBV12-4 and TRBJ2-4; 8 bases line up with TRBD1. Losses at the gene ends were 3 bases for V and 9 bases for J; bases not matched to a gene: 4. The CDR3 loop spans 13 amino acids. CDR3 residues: CASSFGQGAIQYF. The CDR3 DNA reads TGTGCCAGCAGTTTCGGCCAGGGGGCCATTCAGTACTTC.

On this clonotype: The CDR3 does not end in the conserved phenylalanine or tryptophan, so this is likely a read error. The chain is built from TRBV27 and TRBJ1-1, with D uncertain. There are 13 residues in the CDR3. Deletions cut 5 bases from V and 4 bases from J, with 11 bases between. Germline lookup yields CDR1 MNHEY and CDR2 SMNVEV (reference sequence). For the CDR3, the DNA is TGTGCCAGCAGTATTGCTGCGGGCACTGAAGCTTTCCTT. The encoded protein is CASSIAAGTEAFL.

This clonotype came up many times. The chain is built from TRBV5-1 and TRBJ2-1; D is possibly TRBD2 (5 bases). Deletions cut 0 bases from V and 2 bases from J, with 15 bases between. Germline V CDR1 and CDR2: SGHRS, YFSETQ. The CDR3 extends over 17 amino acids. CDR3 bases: TGCGCCAGCAGCTTGGCCACCGGGGTACGCACCTACAATGAGCAGTTCTTC. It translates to CASSLATGVRTYNEQFF. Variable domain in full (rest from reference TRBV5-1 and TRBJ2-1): KAGVTQTPRYLIKTRGQQVTLSCSPISGHRSVSWYQQTPGQGLQFLFEYFSETQRNKGNFPGRFSGRQFSNSRSEMNVSTLELGDSALYLCASSLATGVRTYNEQFFGPGTRLTVL.

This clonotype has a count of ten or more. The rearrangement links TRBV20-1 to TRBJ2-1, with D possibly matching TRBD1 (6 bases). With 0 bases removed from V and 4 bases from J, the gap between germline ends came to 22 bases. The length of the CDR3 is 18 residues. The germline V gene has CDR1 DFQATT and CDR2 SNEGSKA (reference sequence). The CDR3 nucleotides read TGCAGTGCTAGAGATCGAGCGTACCACAGGGCGCGATACAATGAGCAGTTCTTC. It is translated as CSARDRAYHRARYNEQFF.

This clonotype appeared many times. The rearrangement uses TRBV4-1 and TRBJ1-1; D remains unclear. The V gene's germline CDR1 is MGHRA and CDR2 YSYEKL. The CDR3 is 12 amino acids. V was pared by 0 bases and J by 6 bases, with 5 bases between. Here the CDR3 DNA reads TGCGCCAGCAGCCAAGATCCTTCTGAAGCTTTCTTT. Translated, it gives CASSQDPSEAFF.

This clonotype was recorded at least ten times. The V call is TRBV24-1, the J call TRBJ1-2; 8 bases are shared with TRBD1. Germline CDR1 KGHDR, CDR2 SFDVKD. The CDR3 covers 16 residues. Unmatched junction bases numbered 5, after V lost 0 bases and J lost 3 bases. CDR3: CATSDLRATGDYGYTF. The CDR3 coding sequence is TGTGCCACCAGTGATTTGCGCGCGACAGGGGACTATGGCTACACCTTC.

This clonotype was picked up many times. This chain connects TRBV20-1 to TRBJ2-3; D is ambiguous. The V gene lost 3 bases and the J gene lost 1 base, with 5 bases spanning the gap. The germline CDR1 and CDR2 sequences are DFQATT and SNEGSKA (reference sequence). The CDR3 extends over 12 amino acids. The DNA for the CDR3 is TGCAGTGCTAGTCTACGCACAGATACGCAGTATTTT. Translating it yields CSASLRTDTQYF.

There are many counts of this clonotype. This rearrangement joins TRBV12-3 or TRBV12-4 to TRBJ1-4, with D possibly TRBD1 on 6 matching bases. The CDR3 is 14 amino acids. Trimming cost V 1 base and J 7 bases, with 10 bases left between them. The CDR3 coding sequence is TGTGCCAGCAGTTTAGGGGGGCAGGGTGAAAAACTGTTTTTT. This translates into CASSLGGQGEKLFF.

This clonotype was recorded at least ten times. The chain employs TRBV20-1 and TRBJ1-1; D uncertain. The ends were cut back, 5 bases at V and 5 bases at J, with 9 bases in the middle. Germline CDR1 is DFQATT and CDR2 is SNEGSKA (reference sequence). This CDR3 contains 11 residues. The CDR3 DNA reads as TGCAGTGCTTTGGATCAAACTGAAGCTTTCTTT. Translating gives CSALDQTEAFF.

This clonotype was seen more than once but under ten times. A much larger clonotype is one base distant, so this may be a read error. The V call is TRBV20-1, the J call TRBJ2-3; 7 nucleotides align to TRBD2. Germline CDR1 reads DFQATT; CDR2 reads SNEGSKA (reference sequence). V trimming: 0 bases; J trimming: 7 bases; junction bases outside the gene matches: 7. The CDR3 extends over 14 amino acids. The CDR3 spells CSAREAEGGHTQYF. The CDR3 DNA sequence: TGCAGTGCTAGAGAAGCTGAGGGAGGGCATACGCAGTATTTT.

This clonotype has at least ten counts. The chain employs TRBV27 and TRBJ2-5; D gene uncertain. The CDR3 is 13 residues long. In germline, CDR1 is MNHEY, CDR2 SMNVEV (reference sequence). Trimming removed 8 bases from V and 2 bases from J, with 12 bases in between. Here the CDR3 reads CASGLTTQETQYF. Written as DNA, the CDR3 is TGTGCCAGCGGCTTGACCACGCAAGAGACCCAGTACTTC.

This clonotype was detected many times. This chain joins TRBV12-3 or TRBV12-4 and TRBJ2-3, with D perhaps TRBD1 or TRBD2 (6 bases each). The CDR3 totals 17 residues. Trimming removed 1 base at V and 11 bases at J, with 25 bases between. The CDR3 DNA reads TGTGCCAGCAGTTTAGGTCGCCTAGCGAGGGGGAGAGTTATGCAGTATTTT. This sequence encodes CASSLGRLARGRVMQYF.

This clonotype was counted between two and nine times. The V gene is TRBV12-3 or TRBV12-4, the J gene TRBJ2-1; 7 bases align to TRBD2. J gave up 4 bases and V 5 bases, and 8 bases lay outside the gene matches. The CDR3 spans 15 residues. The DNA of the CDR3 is TGTGCCAGCAGTCGACTAGCCTTCTCTTACAATGAGCAGTTCTTC. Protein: CASSRLAFSYNEQFF.

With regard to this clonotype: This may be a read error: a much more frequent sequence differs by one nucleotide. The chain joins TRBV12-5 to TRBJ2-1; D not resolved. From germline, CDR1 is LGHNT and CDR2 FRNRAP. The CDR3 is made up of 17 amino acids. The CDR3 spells CASGLVNPSRSYSEQFF. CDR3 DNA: TGTGCTAGTGGTTTGGTCAATCCTTCTCGATCCTACAGTGAGCAGTTCTTC.

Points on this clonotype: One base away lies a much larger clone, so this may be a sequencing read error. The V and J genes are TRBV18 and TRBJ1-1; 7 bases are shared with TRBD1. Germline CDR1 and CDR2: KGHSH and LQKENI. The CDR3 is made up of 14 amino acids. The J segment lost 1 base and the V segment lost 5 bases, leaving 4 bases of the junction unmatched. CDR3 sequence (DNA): TGTGCCAGCTCAGCAGGGGGGCCGAACACTGAAGCTTTCTTT. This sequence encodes CASSAGGPNTEAFF.

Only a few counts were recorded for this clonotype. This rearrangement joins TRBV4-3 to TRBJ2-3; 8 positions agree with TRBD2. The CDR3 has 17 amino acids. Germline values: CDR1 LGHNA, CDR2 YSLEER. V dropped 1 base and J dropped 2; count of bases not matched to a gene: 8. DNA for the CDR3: TGCGCCAGCAGCCAAGGGGCGGGAGGCCTACTCACAGATACGCAGTATTTT. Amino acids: CASSQGAGGLLTDTQYF.

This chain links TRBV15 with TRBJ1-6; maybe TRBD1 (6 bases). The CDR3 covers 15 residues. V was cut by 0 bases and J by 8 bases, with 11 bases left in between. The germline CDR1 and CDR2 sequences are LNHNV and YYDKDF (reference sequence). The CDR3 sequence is CATSREEGEDSPLHF. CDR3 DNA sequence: TGTGCCACCAGCAGAGAGGAGGGGGAGGATTCACCCCTCCACTTT.

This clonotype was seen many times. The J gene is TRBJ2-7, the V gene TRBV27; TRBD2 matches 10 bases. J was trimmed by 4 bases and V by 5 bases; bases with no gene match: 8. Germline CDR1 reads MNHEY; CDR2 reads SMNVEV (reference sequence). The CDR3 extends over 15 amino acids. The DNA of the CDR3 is TGTGCCAGCAGTCACGCGACTAGCGGGTTGTACGAGCAGTACTTC. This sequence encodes CASSHATSGLYEQYF.

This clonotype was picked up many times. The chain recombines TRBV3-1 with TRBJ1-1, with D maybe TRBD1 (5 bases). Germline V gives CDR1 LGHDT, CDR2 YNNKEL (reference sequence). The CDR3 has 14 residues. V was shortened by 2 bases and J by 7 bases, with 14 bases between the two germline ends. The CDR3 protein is CASSQPGPGGEAFF. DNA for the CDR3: TGTGCCAGCAGCCAACCGGGACCCGGAGGTGAAGCTTTCTTT.

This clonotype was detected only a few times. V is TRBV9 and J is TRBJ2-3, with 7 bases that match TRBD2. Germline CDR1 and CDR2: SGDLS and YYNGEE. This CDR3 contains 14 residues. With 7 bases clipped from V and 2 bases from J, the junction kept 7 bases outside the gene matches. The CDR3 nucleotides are TGTGCCAGCGGCAAACTAGCGCCCACAGATACGCAGTATTTT. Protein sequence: CASGKLAPTDTQYF. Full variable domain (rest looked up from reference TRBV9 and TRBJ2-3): DSGVTQTPKHLITATGQRVTLRCSPRSGDLSVYWYQQSLDQGLQFLIQYYNGEERAKGNILERFSAQQFPDLHSELNLSSLELGDSALYFCASGKLAPTDTQYFGPGTRLTVL.

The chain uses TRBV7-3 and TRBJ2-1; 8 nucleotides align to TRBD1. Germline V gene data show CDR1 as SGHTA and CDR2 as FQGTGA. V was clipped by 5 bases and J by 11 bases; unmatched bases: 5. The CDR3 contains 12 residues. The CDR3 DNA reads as TGTGCCAGCAGCGAAGACAGGGGTCAGCAGTTCTTC. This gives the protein CASSEDRGQQFF. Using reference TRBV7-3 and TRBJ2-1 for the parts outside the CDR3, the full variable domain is GAGVSQTPSNKVTEKGKYVELRCDPISGHTALYWYRQSLGQGPEFLIYFQGTGAADDSGLPNDRFFAVRPEGSVSTLKIQRTERGDSAVYLCASSEDRGQQFFGPGTRLTVL.

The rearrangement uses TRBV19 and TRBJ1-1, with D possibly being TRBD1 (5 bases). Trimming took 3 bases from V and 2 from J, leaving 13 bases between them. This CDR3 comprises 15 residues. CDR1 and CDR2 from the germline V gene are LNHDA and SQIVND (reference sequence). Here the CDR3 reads CASSMSWGRNTEAFF. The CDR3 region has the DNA TGTGCCAGTAGTATGTCGTGGGGACGTAACACTGAAGCTTTCTTT.

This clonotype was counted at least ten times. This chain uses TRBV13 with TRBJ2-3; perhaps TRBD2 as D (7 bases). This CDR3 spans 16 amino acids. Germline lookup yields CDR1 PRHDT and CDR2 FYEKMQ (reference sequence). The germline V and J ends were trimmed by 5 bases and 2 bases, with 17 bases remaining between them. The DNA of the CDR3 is TGTGCCAGCAGCCTAGCGGAGGGGGAATCCACAGATACGCAGTATTTT. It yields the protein CASSLAEGESTDTQYF.

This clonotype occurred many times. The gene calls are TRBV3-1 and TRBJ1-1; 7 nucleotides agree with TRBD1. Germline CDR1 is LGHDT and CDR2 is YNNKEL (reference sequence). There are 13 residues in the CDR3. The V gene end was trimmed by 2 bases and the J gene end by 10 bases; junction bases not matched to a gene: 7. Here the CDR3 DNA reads TGTGCCAGCAGCCAAAACCGACAGGGTGGAGCTTTCTTT. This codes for CASSQNRQGGAFF.